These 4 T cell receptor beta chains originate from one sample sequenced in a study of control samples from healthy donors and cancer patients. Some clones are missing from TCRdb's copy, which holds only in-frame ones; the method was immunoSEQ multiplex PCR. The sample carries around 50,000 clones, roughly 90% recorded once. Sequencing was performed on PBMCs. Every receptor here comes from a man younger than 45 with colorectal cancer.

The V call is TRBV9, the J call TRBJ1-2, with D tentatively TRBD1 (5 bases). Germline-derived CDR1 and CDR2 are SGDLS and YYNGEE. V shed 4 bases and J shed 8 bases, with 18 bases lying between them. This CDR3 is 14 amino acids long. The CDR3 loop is CASSPRQILAGYTF. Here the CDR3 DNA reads TGTGCCAGCAGCCCTCGACAGATTTTGGCCGGCTACACCTTC.

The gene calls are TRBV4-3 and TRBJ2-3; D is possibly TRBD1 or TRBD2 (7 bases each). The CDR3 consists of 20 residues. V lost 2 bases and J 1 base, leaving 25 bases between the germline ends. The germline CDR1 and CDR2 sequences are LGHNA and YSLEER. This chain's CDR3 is CASSQQYRGLIRRGTDTQYF. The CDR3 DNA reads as TGCGCCAGCAGCCAACAGTACAGGGGACTAATCCGACGGGGCACAGATACGCAGTATTTT.

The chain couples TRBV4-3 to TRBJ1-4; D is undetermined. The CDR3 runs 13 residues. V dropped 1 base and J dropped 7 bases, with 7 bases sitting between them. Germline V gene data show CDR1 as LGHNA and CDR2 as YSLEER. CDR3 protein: CASSQVWLEKLFF. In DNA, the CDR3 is TGCGCCAGCAGCCAAGTTTGGCTTGAAAAACTGTTTTTT.

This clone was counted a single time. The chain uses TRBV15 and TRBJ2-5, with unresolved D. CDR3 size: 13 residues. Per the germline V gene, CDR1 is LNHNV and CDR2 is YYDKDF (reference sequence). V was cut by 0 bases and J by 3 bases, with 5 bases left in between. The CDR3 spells CATSRDSEETQYF. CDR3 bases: TGTGCCACCAGCAGAGATTCAGAAGAGACCCAGTACTTC. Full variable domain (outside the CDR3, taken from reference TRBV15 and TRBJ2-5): DAMVIQNPRYQVTQFGKPVTLSCSQTLNHNVMYWYQQKSSQAPKLLFHYYDKDFNNEADTPDNFQSRRPNTSFCFLDIRSPGLGDTAMYLCATSRDSEETQYFGPGTRLLVL.